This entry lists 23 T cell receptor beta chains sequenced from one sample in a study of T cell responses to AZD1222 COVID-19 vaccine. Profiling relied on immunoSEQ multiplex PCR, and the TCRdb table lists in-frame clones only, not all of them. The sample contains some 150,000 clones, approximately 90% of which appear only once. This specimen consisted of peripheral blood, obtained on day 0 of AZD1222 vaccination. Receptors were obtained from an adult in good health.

The CDR3, as DNA: TGTGCCAGCAGCTTAGGCTTGACCCACACAGATACGCAGTATTTT. Translated, it gives CASSLGLTHTDTQYF. This chain connects TRBV7-3 to TRBJ2-3; D remains ambiguous. The ends were cut back, 2 bases at V and 2 bases at J, with 11 bases in the middle. The CDR3 loop spans 15 amino acids. Germline V gene lookup returns CDR1 SGHTA and CDR2 FQGTGA.

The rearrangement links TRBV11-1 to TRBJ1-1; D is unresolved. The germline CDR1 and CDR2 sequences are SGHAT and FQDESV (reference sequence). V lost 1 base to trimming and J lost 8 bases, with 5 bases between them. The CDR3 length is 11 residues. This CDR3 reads CASSLEAEAFF. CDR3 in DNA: TGTGCCAGCAGCTTAGAAGCGGAAGCTTTCTTT.

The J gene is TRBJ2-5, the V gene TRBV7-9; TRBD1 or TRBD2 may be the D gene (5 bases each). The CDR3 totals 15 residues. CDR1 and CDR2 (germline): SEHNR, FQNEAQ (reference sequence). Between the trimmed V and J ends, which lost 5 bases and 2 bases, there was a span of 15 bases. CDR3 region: CASSRGERGQETQYF. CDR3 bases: TGTGCCAGCAGCCGTGGCGAGAGGGGACAAGAGACCCAGTACTTC.

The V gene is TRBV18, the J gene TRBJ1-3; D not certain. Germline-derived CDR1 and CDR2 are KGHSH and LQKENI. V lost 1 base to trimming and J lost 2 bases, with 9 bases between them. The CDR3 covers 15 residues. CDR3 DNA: TGTGCCAGCTCACCACGGGGAGACCCTGGAAACACCATATATTTT. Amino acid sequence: CASSPRGDPGNTIYF.

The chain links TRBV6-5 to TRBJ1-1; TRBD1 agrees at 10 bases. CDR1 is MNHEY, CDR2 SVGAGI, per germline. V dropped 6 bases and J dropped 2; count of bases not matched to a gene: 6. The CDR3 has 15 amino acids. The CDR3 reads CASSDRGLSNTEAFF. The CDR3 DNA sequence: TGTGCCAGCAGCGACAGGGGGCTCTCTAACACTGAAGCTTTCTTT.

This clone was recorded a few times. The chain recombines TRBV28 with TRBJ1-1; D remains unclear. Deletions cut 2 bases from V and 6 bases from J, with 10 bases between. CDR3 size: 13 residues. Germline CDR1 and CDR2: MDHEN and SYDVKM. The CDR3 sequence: CASSLRGMAEAFF. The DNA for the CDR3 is TGTGCCAGCAGTTTACGCGGAATGGCTGAAGCTTTCTTT.

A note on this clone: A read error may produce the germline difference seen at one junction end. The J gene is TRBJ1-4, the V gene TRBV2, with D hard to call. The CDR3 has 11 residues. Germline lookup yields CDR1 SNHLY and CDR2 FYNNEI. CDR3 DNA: TGTGCCAGCAGCCTCCTGGGCAAGGCGGATTTT. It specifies CASSLLGKADF.

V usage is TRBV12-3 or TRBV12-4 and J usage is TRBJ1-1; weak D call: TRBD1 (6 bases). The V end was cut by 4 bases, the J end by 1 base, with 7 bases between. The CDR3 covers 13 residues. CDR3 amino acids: CASSSQGNTEAFF. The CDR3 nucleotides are TGTGCCAGCAGTTCACAGGGGAACACTGAAGCTTTCTTT.

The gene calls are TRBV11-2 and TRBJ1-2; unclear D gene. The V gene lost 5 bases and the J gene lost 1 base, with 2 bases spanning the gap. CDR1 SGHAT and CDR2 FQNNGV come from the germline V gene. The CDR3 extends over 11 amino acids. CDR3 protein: CASSRNYGYTF. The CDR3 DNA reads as TGTGCCAGCAGCCGTAACTATGGCTACACCTTC.

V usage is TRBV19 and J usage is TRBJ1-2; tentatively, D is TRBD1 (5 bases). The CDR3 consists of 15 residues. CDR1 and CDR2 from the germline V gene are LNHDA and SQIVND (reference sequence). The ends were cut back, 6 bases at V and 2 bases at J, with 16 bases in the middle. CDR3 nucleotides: TGTGCCAGTAGAACGCCACCTACAGGAAACTATGGCTACACCTTC. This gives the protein CASRTPPTGNYGYTF. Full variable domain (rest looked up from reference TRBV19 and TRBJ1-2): DGGITQSPKYLFRKEGQNVTLSCEQNLNHDAMYWYRQDPGQGLRLIYYSQIVNDFQKGDIAEGYSVSREKKESFPLTVTSAQKNPTAFYLCASRTPPTGNYGYTFGSGTRLTVV.

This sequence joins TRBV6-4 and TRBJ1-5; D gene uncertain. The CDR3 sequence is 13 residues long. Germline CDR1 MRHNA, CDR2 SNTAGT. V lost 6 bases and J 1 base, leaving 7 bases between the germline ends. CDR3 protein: CASSSQSNQPQHF. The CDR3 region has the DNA TGTGCCAGCAGCTCACAGAGCAATCAGCCCCAGCATTTT.

The CDR3 protein is CASRGTGRTGELFF. For the CDR3, the DNA is TGTGCCAGCAGAGGGACAGGAAGGACCGGGGAGCTGTTTTTT. This chain uses TRBV6-5 with TRBJ2-2, with 8 bases identical to TRBD1. There are 14 residues in the CDR3. Germline CDR1 and CDR2: MNHEY and SVGAGI. The V gene end was trimmed by 6 bases and the J gene end by 5 bases; junction bases not matched to a gene: 5.

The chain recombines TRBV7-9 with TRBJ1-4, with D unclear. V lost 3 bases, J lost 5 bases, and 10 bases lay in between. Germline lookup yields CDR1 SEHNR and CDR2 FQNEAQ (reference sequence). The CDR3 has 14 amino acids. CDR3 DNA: TGTGCCAGCAGCTTGGCCAGAGTGAATGAAAAACTGTTTTTT. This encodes CASSLARVNEKLFF.

The CDR3 sequence: CASSLGLGDGYTF. In DNA form, the CDR3 reads TGCGCCAGCAGCTTGGGACTTGGGGATGGCTACACCTTC. The rearrangement uses TRBV5-1 and TRBJ1-2; no clear D. V was clipped by 0 bases and J by 6 bases, with 9 bases between them. The CDR3 length is 13 residues. Germline values: CDR1 SGHRS, CDR2 YFSETQ.

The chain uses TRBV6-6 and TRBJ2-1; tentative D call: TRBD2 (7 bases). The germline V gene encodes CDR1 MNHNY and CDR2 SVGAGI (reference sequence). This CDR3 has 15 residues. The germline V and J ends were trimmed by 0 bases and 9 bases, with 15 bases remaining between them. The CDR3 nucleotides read TGTGCCAGCAGTTACTCGAGGGGGGGGCCGGGTGAGCAGTTCTTC. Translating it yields CASSYSRGGPGEQFF.

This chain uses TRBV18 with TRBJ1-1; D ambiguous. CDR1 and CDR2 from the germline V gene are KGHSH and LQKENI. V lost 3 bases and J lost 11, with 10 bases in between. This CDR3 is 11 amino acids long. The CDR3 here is CASSPNGEAFF. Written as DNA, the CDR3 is TGTGCCAGCTCACCGAATGGTGAGGCTTTCTTT.

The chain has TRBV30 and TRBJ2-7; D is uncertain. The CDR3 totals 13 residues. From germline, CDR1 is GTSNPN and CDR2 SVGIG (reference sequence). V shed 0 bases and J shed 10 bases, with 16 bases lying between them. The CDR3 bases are TGTGCCTGGAGTGTCTGGAATCTTCAGAGTCAGTACTTC. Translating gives CAWSVWNLQSQYF. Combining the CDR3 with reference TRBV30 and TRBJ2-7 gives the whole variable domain SQTIHQWPATLVQPVGSPLSLECTVEGTSNPNLYWYRQAAGRGLQLLFYSVGIGQISSEVPQNLSASRPQDRQFILSSKKLLLSDSGFYLCAWSVWNLQSQYFGPGTRLTVT.

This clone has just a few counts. CDR3 residues: CSVLLAGRSYEQYF. The DNA for the CDR3 is TGCAGCGTACTTCTAGCGGGGCGCAGCTACGAGCAGTACTTC. J is TRBJ2-7 and V is TRBV29-1; 9 bases are shared with TRBD2. The CDR3 consists of 14 residues. The V gene's germline CDR1 is SQVTM and CDR2 ANQGSEA. Losses at the gene ends were 6 bases for V and 3 bases for J; bases not matched to a gene: 9.

The CDR3 DNA is TGCGCCAGCAGCCCGACAGGGGACTATAATTCACCCCTCCACTTT. Amino acids: CASSPTGDYNSPLHF. The chain has TRBV5-1 and TRBJ1-6; TRBD1 aligns across 8 bases. This CDR3 contains 15 residues. Trimming took 4 bases from V and 3 from J; bases not matched to a gene: 3. CDR1 SGHRS and CDR2 YFSETQ come from the germline V gene.

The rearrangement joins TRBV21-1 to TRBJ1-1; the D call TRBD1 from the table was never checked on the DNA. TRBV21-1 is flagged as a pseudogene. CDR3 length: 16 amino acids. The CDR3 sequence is CASSNLQGRQGTEAFF. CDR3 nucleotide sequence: TGTGCCAGCAGTAATCTACAGGGAAGGCAGGGCACTGAAGCTTTCTTT.

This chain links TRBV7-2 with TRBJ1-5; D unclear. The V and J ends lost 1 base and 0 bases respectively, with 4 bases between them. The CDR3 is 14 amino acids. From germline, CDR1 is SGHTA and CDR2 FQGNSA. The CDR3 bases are TGTGCCAGCAGCTTAGTGGATAGCAATCAGCCCCAGCATTTT. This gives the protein CASSLVDSNQPQHF.

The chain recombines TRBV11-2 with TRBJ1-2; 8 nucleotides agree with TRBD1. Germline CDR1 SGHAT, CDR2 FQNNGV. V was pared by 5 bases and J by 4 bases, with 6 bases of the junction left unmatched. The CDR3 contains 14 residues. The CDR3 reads CASSPMGQAYGYTF. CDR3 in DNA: TGTGCCAGCAGCCCCATGGGACAGGCCTATGGCTACACCTTC.

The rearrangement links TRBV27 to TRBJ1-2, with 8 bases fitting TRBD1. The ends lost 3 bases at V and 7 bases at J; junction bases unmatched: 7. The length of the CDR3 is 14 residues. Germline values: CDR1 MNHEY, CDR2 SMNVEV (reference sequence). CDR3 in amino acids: CASSLYQGAVGYTF. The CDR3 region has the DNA TGTGCCAGCAGTTTGTATCAGGGGGCGGTTGGCTACACCTTC.